Presented here are 25 T cell receptor beta chains from one specimen sequenced in a study of CXCR3-negative and CXCR3-positive naive CD8 T cells. Study findings and constraints: CXCR3-positive naive cells carried more hydrophobic TRB CDR3s than CXCR3-negative naive cells did.

Their antigens remain unidentified. TRB cDNA was prepared as libraries by UMI-labeled 5' RACE. TCRdb reprocessed the 5' RACE reads, with one entry per CDR3 protein and no DNA. The sample totals about 6,900 distinct CDR3 sequences. The source material was naive CXCR3+ CD8+ T cells from blood. This sample's subset: CD45RO-CCR7+CD27+CD95- naive CD8+ T cells expressing CXCR3 (TNR3+). The receptors come from a human donor in good health. Some clones in this sample may be carry-over from other donors' samples.

This chain links TRBV6-6 with TRBJ2-1; with no DNA, the TCRdb D assignment of TRBD2 cannot be verified. There are 13 residues in the CDR3. Germline CDR1 is MNHNY and CDR2 is SVGAGI (reference sequence). The CDR3 protein is CAIRSGILYEQFF.

Frequency places this clonotype as medium-sized. The V call is TRBV18, the J call TRBJ2-7; TCRdb selects TRBD2, and the lack of DNA leaves this call unchecked. The CDR3 extends over 17 amino acids. In germline, CDR1 is KGHSH, CDR2 LQKENI. The CDR3 reads CASSPSEEGTIPYEQYF.

The chain is built from TRBV7-2 and TRBJ2-7; TCRdb picks TRBD1, but there is no DNA to check that call. The germline V gene has CDR1 SGHTA and CDR2 FQGNSA. There are 19 residues in the CDR3. The CDR3: CASSFTGPLAGGASDEQYF.

J is TRBJ1-2 and V is TRBV6-6; the TRBD1 assignment by TCRdb is unverifiable without DNA. Per the germline V gene, CDR1 is MNHNY and CDR2 is SVGAGI (reference sequence). There are 15 residues in the CDR3. The CDR3 spells CASTVQGIVDYGYTF.

J is TRBJ2-7 and V is TRBV28; the D call from TCRdb, TRBD1, cannot be confirmed without DNA. Germline CDR1 reads MDHEN; CDR2 reads SYDVKM. The CDR3 covers 14 residues. The CDR3 region is CASSFSRTGDEQYF.

This clonotype is medium-sized (0.01 to 0.1%) by frequency. The CDR3 sequence: CASSDPGTENYGYTF. This chain joins TRBV2 and TRBJ1-2; with no DNA, the TCRdb D assignment of TRBD1 cannot be verified. The CDR3 spans 15 residues. CDR1 SNHLY and CDR2 FYNNEI come from the germline V gene. The whole variable domain, remainder taken from reference TRBV2 and TRBJ1-2, is EPEVTQTPSHQVTQMGQEVILRCVPISNHLYFYWYRQILGQKVEFLVSFYNNEISEKSEIFDDQFSVERPDGSNFTLKIRSTKLEDSAMYFCASSDPGTENYGYTFGSGTRLTVV.

The V gene is TRBV29-1, the J gene TRBJ2-3. The CDR3 covers 14 residues. Germline-derived CDR1 and CDR2 are SQVTM and ANQGSEA. CDR3 amino acids: CSVETGIGADTQYF.

This clonotype is called medium-sized (0.01 to 0.1%) based on its frequency. The rearrangement joins TRBV29-1 to TRBJ2-7; TCRdb indicates TRBD2, and absent DNA this call remains unverified. CDR3 length: 13 residues. Germline V gene sequence: CDR1 SQVTM, CDR2 ANQGSEA. The CDR3 is CSVEGAESYEQYF.

This clonotype shows up as medium-sized by frequency. The genes are TRBV21-1 and TRBJ2-6; TCRdb picks TRBD1, but there is no DNA to check that call. TRBV21-1 is termed a pseudogene. The CDR3 length is 19 residues. CDR3 sequence reads: CASSPPGVLPYSGANVLTF.

This rearrangement joins TRBV28 to TRBJ2-1. Germline CDR1 reads MDHEN; CDR2 reads SYDVKM. The CDR3 has 13 amino acids. The CDR3 loop is CASISGIYNEQFF.

The genes are TRBV6-6 and TRBJ2-7; TCRdb proposes TRBD1, but this gene call is untestable without DNA. This CDR3 is 14 amino acids long. Per the germline V gene, CDR1 is MNHNY and CDR2 is SVGAGI (reference sequence). CDR3 in amino acids: CASSTGTGFYEQYF.

V is TRBV7-6 and J is TRBJ2-1. The CDR3 sequence is 13 residues long. CDR1 and CDR2 from the germline V gene are SGHVS and FNYEAQ. The CDR3 spells CASSLVVYSEQFF.

By frequency, this clonotype registers medium-sized. Here the CDR3 reads CASSFPGAKNIQYF. The V call is TRBV28, the J call TRBJ2-4; TCRdb's D gene call, TRBD1, goes unchecked for lack of DNA. Germline CDR1 is MDHEN and CDR2 is SYDVKM. The CDR3 extends over 14 amino acids.

This clonotype is identified as medium-sized from frequency. The CDR3 sequence: CASSLAEGGSSHKAFF. V is TRBV5-1 and J is TRBJ1-1. CDR3 size: 16 residues. Per germline, CDR1 SGHRS and CDR2 YFSETQ. Together with reference TRBV5-1 and TRBJ1-1, the CDR3 gives the full variable domain: KAGVTQTPRYLIKTRGQQVTLSCSPISGHRSVSWYQQTPGQGLQFLFEYFSETQRNKGNFPGRFSGRQFSNSRSEMNVSTLELGDSALYLCASSLAEGGSSHKAFFGQGTRLTVV.

This sequence joins TRBV7-8 and TRBJ2-1; TCRdb names TRBD2, which stays unverified in the absence of DNA. CDR1 is SGHVS, CDR2 FQNEAQ, per germline. The CDR3 has 16 residues. CDR3 sequence: CASSPWDLSSYNEQFF.

The chain couples TRBV6-4 to TRBJ2-1; TCRdb designates TRBD2, a call that cannot be tested without DNA. The germline V gene has CDR1 MRHNA and CDR2 SNTAGT. The CDR3 length is 15 residues. CDR3: CASSEVLAGLNEQFF.

The V call is TRBV6-2 or TRBV6-3, the J call TRBJ2-7. The CDR3 consists of 14 residues. CDR1 MNHEY and CDR2 SVGEGT come from the germline V gene. CDR3: CASSPRTFSYEQYF.

The CDR3 spells CSGAGGLTGELFF. This rearrangement joins TRBV29-1 to TRBJ2-2; TCRdb selects TRBD2, and the lack of DNA leaves this call unchecked. In germline, CDR1 is SQVTM, CDR2 ANQGSEA. CDR3 length: 13 amino acids.

The V and J genes are TRBV29-1 and TRBJ2-2. There are 13 residues in the CDR3. Germline-derived CDR1 and CDR2 are SQVTM and ANQGSEA. The CDR3 region is CSVEALNTGELFF.

V gene TRBV2 combines with J gene TRBJ2-5. The CDR3 has 14 amino acids. Germline loops: CDR1 SNHLY, CDR2 FYNNEI. The CDR3: CASSTHPVQETQYF.

The J gene is TRBJ2-3, the V gene TRBV29-1; lacking DNA, the TRBD1 call made by TCRdb goes unchecked. CDR3 size: 14 residues. Per the germline V gene, CDR1 is SQVTM and CDR2 is ANQGSEA. Here the CDR3 reads CSVEVYSGSDTQYF.

V gene TRBV7-6 combines with J gene TRBJ2-2. Germline V gene sequence: CDR1 SGHVS, CDR2 FNYEAQ. The CDR3 contains 14 residues. CDR3 residues: CASSLAGDTGELFF. The whole variable domain, remainder taken from reference TRBV7-6 and TRBJ2-2, is GAGVSQSPRYKVTKRGQDVALRCDPISGHVSLYWYRQALGQGPEFLTYFNYEAQQDKSGLPNDRFSAERPEGSISTLTIQRTEQRDSAMYRCASSLAGDTGELFFGEGSRLTVL.

Considering frequency, this clonotype is medium-sized. This chain links TRBV2 with TRBJ2-6; TCRdb's D call, TRBD1, is unchecked because there is no DNA. Germline values: CDR1 SNHLY, CDR2 FYNNEI. The CDR3 sequence is 16 residues long. This chain's CDR3 is CASSVPRGSGANVLTF.

The chain has TRBV29-1 and TRBJ2-7; TCRdb's assignment of TRBD1 cannot be checked, as there is no DNA. CDR3 length: 13 amino acids. Germline CDR1 is SQVTM and CDR2 is ANQGSEA. The CDR3 spells CSAGPESSYEQYF.

This clonotype is classed as medium-sized (0.01 to 0.1%) by frequency. The chain carries TRBV29-1 and TRBJ2-5. There are 15 residues in the CDR3. Germline CDR1 SQVTM, CDR2 ANQGSEA. The CDR3 sequence: CSVSKLAYSQETQYF.